This T cell receptor beta chain came from a study of preoperative IRX-2 immunotherapy in early breast cancer. Profiled with immunoSEQ multiplex PCR; TCRdb holds only in-frame clones, not every one. Among 20,000 to 30,000 clones listed, roughly four fifths were seen once. Treatment noted: preoperative locoregional IRX-2 cytokine immunotherapy. Preoperative locoregional IRX-2 cytokine immunotherapy was tested in the phase Ib source study. In germline, CDR1 is MDHEN, CDR2 SYDVKM. There are 13 residues in the CDR3. V was clipped by 4 bases and J by 11 bases, with 15 bases between them. The specimen comprised lymph node tissue, sampled after IRX-2 immunotherapy. The rearrangement uses TRBV28 and TRBJ1-5; D ambiguous. This TCR derives from a human donor with breast cancer. CDR3 DNA sequence: TGTGCCAGCAGTTGGACTATCCATAGGGCCCAGCATTTT. It codes for CASSWTIHRAQHF.